This TCR beta chain came from a study of blood T cells in healthy people across ages (dated by TCRdb to between 2015 and 2016). In terms of the full investigation: Template switching captured roughly one uniquely barcoded TCR beta cDNA molecule per two T cells in model experiments. Using deep sequencing normalized with unique cDNA molecular identifiers, the study measured how TCR beta repertoire diversity changes with age. Four age groups were formed from the donors: young (average approximately 15 years), middle-aged (around 37), aged (more than 55) and long-lived (about 75). Donors of different ages were randomly distributed across sequencing lanes to avoid experimental bias. The study analyzed two additional independent replicas of 1 million unique cDNA reads from the same blood draw for two donors, one aged 18 to 29 and one aged 80 or older.

Concerning this clonotype itself: This receptor's antigen is unknown. No much larger clonotype is one base removed from it; base qualities were not supplied.

Receptor libraries were prepared by 5' RACE. Sequencing took place on an Illumina HiSeq 2500. A second roughly 6 to 11 cycle PCR used a sample-barcoded 5' primer and a J-beta primer mix. A unique molecular identifier was introduced onto each TCR beta cDNA molecule by a template-switch 5' adaptor carrying 12 random nucleotides. Each sample yielded at least 2.5 million CDR3-containing paired-end reads. All of the RNA was converted into first-strand cDNA using the Mint cDNA synthesis kit, with a TRBC-specific oligonucleotide serving as the primer. After uracil-DNA glycosylase treatment, a first 18-cycle PCR used universal primers M1SS and BC2_uni_R on all cDNA. Per the original workflow: For normalization, 1 million high-quality reads, each with a distinct molecular identifier, were randomly selected from each sample. Instead of being binned into consensus sequences, reads with shared molecular identifiers were discarded. MiTCR, set to a Q25 quality threshold and the strictest error-elimination algorithm, was used for CDR3 identification, clonotype clustering and error correction. A nonparametric unseen species model with Euler transformation was used to estimate lower-bound total TCR beta diversity. Clones were called with MiXCR by TCRdb after fastp trimmed the public reads at Q25, and only in-frame beta chains were retained. Rows with a matching CDR3 protein are joined into one entry that keeps the most common DNA and genes. These V and J calls rely on TCRdb rather than the paper's analysis. This sample lists about 1.5 million distinct CDR3 sequences; 42% were detected once. Of the sample, 4% is held by the ten largest clones.

General conclusions and limits of the study: There was a strong correlation between observed TCR beta diversity and the percentage of naive T cells measured by flow cytometry. Observed TCR beta diversity per million T cells fell roughly linearly with age, and a significant reduction was already apparent by age around 40. The long-lived group showed more naive CD4+ T cells, fewer expanded clones and increased TCR diversity than the aged group, suggesting age selection. Since profiling was done on bulk unsorted PBMCs, naive and antigen-experienced compartments could not be conclusively compared. Because the CMV infection status of the donors was unknown, age-related changes in expanded clonotypes may potentially have been confounded. Estimates of total diversity based on one million sequenced T cells were regarded as lower bounds and as underestimates.

The donors were roughly 39 Caucasian individuals from Russia, aged roughly 6 to 100 years, who were systemically healthy. Each donor gave about 9.7 milliliters of peripheral blood, drawn into EDTA-treated Vacutainer tubes. Ficoll-Paque density-gradient centrifugation was used to isolate PBMCs, with at least 7 million per sample. Trizol reagent was used to extract total RNA from PBMCs, with at least 6 micrograms per sample. Naive CD45RAhigh/CD27high T cell percentages were measured by flow cytometry on a PBMC aliquot from every donor. Taken from cysteine to phenylalanine, the CDR3 has 13 residues. Only CDR3 DNA remains: 39 bases, in frame from the first base.

The TCR was taken from a woman between 18 and 30 years old in good health. Sequencing input: blood. This chain is built from TRBV12-3 or TRBV12-4 and TRBJ2-7; the D gene may be TRBD1 or TRBD2, since each aligns over 5 bases. The J call may be mistaken, given a closer DNA end match to TRBJ2-4. The nucleotides read TGTGCCAGCAGAGGGACGACGGTAAACATTCAGTACTTC. It codes for CASRGTTVNIQYF.